This T cell receptor (beta chain) stems from a study of T-cell memory formation after mild COVID-19. Study-wide results and caveats: Later expanders leaned CD4+, whereas clones that contracted between day 15 and 85 were balanced CD4/CD8. Contracting CD4+ clones sat mainly in CM and EM; CD8+ in EMRA. Some SARS-CoV-2-responding clones were already detected in memory before infection.

Researchers used 5'RACE with constant-segment primers to make TCR alpha and TCR beta cDNA libraries that carry sample barcodes and UMIs. TCRdb re-called the 5' RACE reads with MiXCR, one entry per CDR3 protein. The sample has tens of thousands of distinct CDR3 sequences, about 6.3% seen once. This clonotype was counted many times. Its antigen remains unidentified. With 0 bases removed from V and 1 base from J, the gap between germline ends came to 15 bases. The germline V gene has CDR1 MNHEY and CDR2 SVGAGI. The CDR3 spans 17 residues. The material sequenced was PBMCs or a T cell subset sorted from them (not recorded which). This clonotype originated in an adult who had mild COVID-19 (a few samples of this study predate the infection). Cell type and time point are not known. The chain links TRBV6-5 to TRBJ1-1; D remains ambiguous. The CDR3 region is CASSYSTGLGWNTEAFF. In DNA form, the CDR3 reads TGTGCCAGCAGTTACTCGACCGGGCTTGGGTGGAACACTGAAGCTTTCTTT.